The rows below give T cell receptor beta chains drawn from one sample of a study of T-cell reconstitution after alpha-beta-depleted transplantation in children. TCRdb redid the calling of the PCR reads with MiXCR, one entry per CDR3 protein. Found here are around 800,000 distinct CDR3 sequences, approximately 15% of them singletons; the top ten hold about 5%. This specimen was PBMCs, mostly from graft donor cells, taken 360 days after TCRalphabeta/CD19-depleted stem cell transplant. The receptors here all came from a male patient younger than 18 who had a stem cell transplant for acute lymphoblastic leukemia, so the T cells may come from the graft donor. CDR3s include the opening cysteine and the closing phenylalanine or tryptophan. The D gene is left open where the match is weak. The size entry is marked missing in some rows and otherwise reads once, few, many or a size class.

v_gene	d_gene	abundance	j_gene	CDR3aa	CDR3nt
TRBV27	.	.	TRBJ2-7	CASSSSWLAGAEQYF	TGTGCCAGCAGTTCCTCCTGGCTAGCTGGGGCCGAGCAGTACTTC
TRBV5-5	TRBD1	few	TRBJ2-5	CASSFQTGGAKTQYF	TGTGCCAGCAGCTTCCAGACAGGGGGCGCGAAGACCCAGTACTTC
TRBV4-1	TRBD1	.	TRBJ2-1	CASSRLAQGTGKDNEQFF	TGCGCCAGCAGCCGCCTAGCTCAAGGGACAGGAAAAGACAATGAGCAGTTCTTC
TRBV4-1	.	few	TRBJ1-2	CASSSVPGYGYTF	TGCGCCAGCTCCTCCGTCCCGGGCTATGGCTACACCTTC
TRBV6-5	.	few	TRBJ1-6	CASSYSIQGNSPLHF	TGTGCCAGCAGTTACTCGATTCAGGGGAATTCACCCCTCCACTTT
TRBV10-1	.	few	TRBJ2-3	CASSAAAGTDTQYF	TGCGCCAGCAGTGCGGCGGCAGGCACAGATACGCAGTATTTT
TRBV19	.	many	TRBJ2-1	CASSAPTILRNEQFF	TGTGCCAGTAGTGCCCCGACCATACTACGGAATGAGCAGTTCTTC
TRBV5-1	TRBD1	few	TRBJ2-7	CASRGTDHYEQYF	TGCGCCAGCAGAGGGACAGACCATTACGAGCAGTACTTC
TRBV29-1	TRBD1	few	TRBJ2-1	CSTGQGFYNEQFF	TGCAGCACCGGACAGGGCTTCTACAATGAGCAGTTCTTC
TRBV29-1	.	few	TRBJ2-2	CSGRPVGGELFF	TGCAGCGGCCGGCCCGTAGGCGGGGAGCTGTTTTTT
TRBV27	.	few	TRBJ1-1	CASSLIFGTEAFF	TGTGCCAGCAGTTTGATTTTTGGCACTGAAGCTTTCTTT
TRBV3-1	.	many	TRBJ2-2	CASSQELEGYTGELFF	TGTGCCAGCAGCCAAGAACTGGAGGGATACACCGGGGAGCTGTTTTTT
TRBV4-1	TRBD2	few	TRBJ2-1	CASSLIAGTEQFF	TGCGCCAGCAGCCTTATAGCGGGAACTGAGCAGTTCTTC
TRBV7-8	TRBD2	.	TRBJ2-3	CASSLLASGSITDTQYF	TGTGCCAGCAGCTTACTGGCTAGCGGGAGTATCACAGATACGCAGTATTTT
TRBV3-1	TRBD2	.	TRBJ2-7	CASSAPFSSGSLYEQYF	TGTGCCAGCAGCGCGCCCTTCTCAAGCGGGAGTCTATACGAGCAGTACTTC
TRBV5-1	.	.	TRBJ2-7	CASSLETSRKYF	TGCGCCAGCAGCTTGGAGACGTCTAGGAAGTACTTC